This note documents a single T cell receptor (beta chain) sequence. J gave up 3 bases and V 0 bases, and 13 bases lay outside the gene matches. The length of the CDR3 is 19 residues. Looked up from germline, CDR1 is SGHVS and CDR2 is FNYEAQ. This sample was taken from a study of blood T cell repertoires in COVID-19. At the level of the study: Acute and convalescent COVID-19 samples came from the United States, Italy and Spain.

In the original processing: Estimated nucleated cell counts came from reference gene primer amplification. Sequencing used immunoSEQ multiplex PCR; TCRdb keeps in-frame clones, though not all of them. V and J calls and clone size follow that table, whereas D and trimming were derived from the DNA. The sample holds 160,000 or so clones, around 82% seen once. The chain combines TRBV7-6 with TRBJ2-1, with 8 positions matching TRBD2. The receptor was isolated from a man aged 55 to 70 with active or convalescent COVID-19. What was sequenced was peripheral blood. Written as DNA, the CDR3 is TGTGCCAGCAGCTTAGCGGGGGGATTGGCGGGAGGTCTCTACAATGAGCAGTTCTTC. Its protein product is CASSLAGGLAGGLYNEQFF.